The T cell receptor beta chain under discussion was sequenced for a study of PD-1 blockade in mismatch repair-deficient tumors. Study context: Patients had more than ten mismatch repair-deficient cancer types, all previously treated and progressing.

This CDR3 is 18 amino acids long. V lost 5 bases, J lost 9 bases, and 16 bases stayed unmatched. Germline V gene sequence: CDR1 SGHNT, CDR2 YENEEA. Clones were read by immunoSEQ multiplex PCR, and TCRdb kept only the in-frame ones, dropping some. This table holds about 67,000 clones, around 73% found once. Study-level results: Tumor-resident clones, often undetectable pretreatment in blood, expanded then contracted after pembrolizumab.

All patients were mismatch repair deficient, assessed by either PCR or immunohistochemistry. Concerning this clone: The antigen remains undetermined.

This chain connects TRBV11-3 to TRBJ2-4, with 13 bases lining up with TRBD2. The specimen was peripheral blood, collected 2 weeks after starting pembrolizumab. This TCR was sampled from an adult with mismatch repair-deficient cancer. CDR3 sequence: CASSRIAGTSGTGSIQYF. The CDR3 DNA follows: TGTGCCAGCAGCCGTATCGCCGGGACTAGCGGGACCGGTAGCATTCAGTACTTC.